This passage covers 15 T cell receptor beta chains from one sample sequenced in a study of Ad26.COV2.S vaccination and SARS-CoV-2 variants. The assay was immunoSEQ multiplex PCR, and TCRdb's table has in-frame clones only and misses some. The sample includes a few hundred thousand clones, 70% to 90% of them seen just once. Sample treatment: about 20 received Ad26.COV2.S at low or high dose, single or two shots; about 5 received placebo; per-sample allocation not given. At day 63 after the first vaccine or placebo injection, samples were drawn. The sequencing used peripheral blood, collected in a trial of Ad26.COV2.S vaccine versus placebo. The receptor set was obtained from a person between 18 and 65 years old who received the Ad26.COV2.S COVID-19 vaccine or a placebo.

The rearrangement joins TRBV4-3 to TRBJ2-6; TRBD2 might be the D (5 bases). This CDR3 spans 17 amino acids. The germline V gene has CDR1 LGHNA and CDR2 YSLEER. Trimming pared 0 bases from V and 0 bases from J, leaving 9 bases between. The CDR3 sequence is CASSQDLGNSGANVLTF. Written as DNA, the CDR3 is TGCGCCAGCAGCCAAGATCTCGGGAACTCTGGGGCCAACGTCCTGACTTTC.

Only a few counts were recorded for this clone. The V and J genes are TRBV2 and TRBJ1-6, with D possibly TRBD1 on 6 matching bases. The CDR3 contains 16 residues. Germline V CDR1 and CDR2: SNHLY, FYNNEI. Trimming shortened V by 2 bases and J by 7 bases, and 15 bases separated the two germline ends. The CDR3 DNA reads TGTGCCAGCAGTGAACTGAGTCGGACAGTGAATTCACCCCTCCACTTT. This encodes CASSELSRTVNSPLHF. The whole variable domain, remainder taken from reference TRBV2 and TRBJ1-6, is EPEVTQTPSHQVTQMGQEVILRCVPISNHLYFYWYRQILGQKVEFLVSFYNNEISEKSEIFDDQFSVERPDGSNFTLKIRSTKLEDSAMYFCASSELSRTVNSPLHFGNGTRLTVT.

The chain has TRBV30 and TRBJ2-5; D possibly matches TRBD1 or TRBD2 (5 bases each). This CDR3 contains 13 residues. Germline CDR1 GTSNPN, CDR2 SVGIG (reference sequence). V lost 0 bases, J lost 5 bases, and 10 bases lay in between. The DNA of the CDR3 is TGTGCCTGGAGTGTCCCGGGGCGGGAGACCCAGTACTTC. Protein sequence: CAWSVPGRETQYF.

The V and J genes are TRBV6-5 and TRBJ2-2, with D perhaps matching TRBD2 (5 bases). Germline lookup yields CDR1 MNHEY and CDR2 SVGAGI. There are 15 residues in the CDR3. With 6 bases removed from V and 1 base from J, the gap between germline ends came to 12 bases. The DNA of the CDR3 is TGTGCCAGCAGCCCCGGACTGGAGAACACCGGGGAGCTGTTTTTT. This sequence encodes CASSPGLENTGELFF.

V gene TRBV4-3 combines with J gene TRBJ2-3, with D uncertain. The CDR3 loop spans 13 amino acids. V lost 0 bases to trimming and J lost 4 bases, with 5 bases between them. In germline, CDR1 is LGHNA, CDR2 YSLEER. The DNA for the CDR3 is TGCGCCAGCAGCCAAGAATTGGCAGATACGCAGTATTTT. Residues: CASSQELADTQYF.

The genes are TRBV6-5 and TRBJ2-5; maybe TRBD1 (6 bases). Between the trimmed V and J ends, which lost 8 bases and 4 bases, there was a span of 14 bases. The CDR3 spans 13 residues. The germline V gene has CDR1 MNHEY and CDR2 SVGAGI. The CDR3, as DNA: TGTGCCAGCTTGGATCAGGGGCCAGAGACCCAGTACTTC. Translating it yields CASLDQGPETQYF.

The V and J genes are TRBV9 and TRBJ2-1; 10 positions match TRBD2. This CDR3 contains 16 residues. CDR1 and CDR2 (germline): SGDLS, YYNGEE. J was trimmed by 10 bases and V by 0 bases; bases with no gene match: 10. CDR3 bases: TGTGCCAGCAGCGTAGAGGGGCTAGCGGGAGTGGGCGAGCAGTTCTTC. Its translation: CASSVEGLAGVGEQFF.

This chain links TRBV10-3 with TRBJ2-5, with D perhaps given as TRBD1 or TRBD2 (6 bases each). The germline V and J ends were trimmed by 2 bases and 1 base, with 8 bases remaining between them. The CDR3 is 14 amino acids. Germline V CDR1 and CDR2: ENHRY, SYGVKD. The CDR3, as DNA: TGTGCCATCAGTGAGGGAGGGGGCCAAGAGACCCAGTACTTC. It codes for CAISEGGGQETQYF.

The V call is TRBV7-9, the J call TRBJ1-1; D is unresolved. Germline CDR1 and CDR2: SEHNR and FQNEAQ (reference sequence). Trimming removed 4 bases at V and 4 bases at J, with 13 bases between. This CDR3 is 14 amino acids long. The CDR3 bases are TGTGCCAGCAGCTCAAGGGCCGCGTTCACTGAAGCTTTCTTT. Its protein product is CASSSRAAFTEAFF.

The gene calls are TRBV27 and TRBJ1-1; 10 bases are a match to TRBD1. The CDR3 spans 15 residues. V trimming: 5 bases; J trimming: 0 bases; junction bases outside the gene matches: 3. Germline CDR1 MNHEY, CDR2 SMNVEV (reference sequence). The CDR3 nucleotides are TGTGCCAGCAGTCCCGGGACAGGGGTGAACACTGAAGCTTTCTTT. Translated: CASSPGTGVNTEAFF.

J is TRBJ2-5 and V is TRBV27; D may correspond to TRBD1 or TRBD2 (6 bases each). Trimming took off 6 bases at V and 3 bases at J, with 14 bases between the two ends. The CDR3 totals 14 residues. Germline CDR1 is MNHEY and CDR2 is SMNVEV (reference sequence). The CDR3 nucleotides are TGTGCCAGCAGGACGTGGGGGGCGAAAGAGACCCAGTACTTC. It encodes CASRTWGAKETQYF.

CDR3 protein: CATSRDAFDRGHGELFF. The CDR3 bases are TGTGCCACCAGCAGAGACGCGTTCGACAGGGGCCACGGGGAGCTGTTTTTT. The V and J genes are TRBV15 and TRBJ2-2; 8 positions match TRBD1. Germline trimming cut 0 bases from V and 7 bases from J; bases unmatched to any gene: 10. The CDR3 extends over 17 amino acids. Germline V gene data show CDR1 as LNHNV and CDR2 as YYDKDF (reference sequence). Full variable domain (outside the CDR3, taken from reference TRBV15 and TRBJ2-2): DAMVIQNPRYQVTQFGKPVTLSCSQTLNHNVMYWYQQKSSQAPKLLFHYYDKDFNNEADTPDNFQSRRPNTSFCFLDIRSPGLGDTAMYLCATSRDAFDRGHGELFFGEGSRLTVL.

This clone was detected only a few times. The chain uses TRBV7-7 and TRBJ2-1, with 11 bases fitting TRBD2. The CDR3 covers 16 residues. Trimming at V came to 5 bases and at J to 10 bases, leaving 13 bases not matched to a gene. Germline V gene data show CDR1 as SSHAT and CDR2 as FNYEAQ (reference sequence). In nucleotides, the CDR3 is TGTGCCAGCAGCCAATCTATCCTAGCGGGAGGAGGAGAGCAGTTCTTC. This gives the protein CASSQSILAGGGEQFF.

The V call is TRBV18, the J call TRBJ2-2; weak D call: TRBD2 (6 bases). The CDR3 runs 17 residues. CDR1 and CDR2 (germline): KGHSH, LQKENI. V lost 5 bases, J lost 8 bases, and 24 bases lay in between. The CDR3 region is CASSSSGAGTPGGELFF. CDR3 DNA sequence: TGTGCCAGCTCATCGTCGGGAGCCGGGACTCCGGGAGGGGAGCTGTTTTTT.

The V call is TRBV5-1, the J call TRBJ2-7, with D possibly being TRBD2 (7 bases). The CDR3 sequence is 14 residues long. Trimming cost V 4 bases and J 2 bases, with 13 bases left between them. Germline V gene lookup returns CDR1 SGHRS and CDR2 YFSETQ. In nucleotides, the CDR3 is TGCGCCAGCAGCCCGGGGAGGGGGACCTACGAGCAGTACGTC. Encoded protein: CASSPGRGTYEQYV.